The 6 T cell receptor beta chains below all came from one sample that was sequenced in a study of neoadjuvant anti-PD-1 for oral cavity cancer. Generated by immunoSEQ multiplex PCR, the TCRdb table keeps only in-frame clones and is missing some. The sample carries about 16,000 clones, around two thirds recorded once. The material sequenced was PBMCs, taken before nivolumab (anti-PD-1) treatment. The source of these receptors is a person aged 35-80 years with oral cavity squamous cell carcinoma.

This clone came up a few times. For the CDR3, the DNA is TGCGCCAGCAGCGAGGGACAGGGTTTCGATGGCTACACCTTC. Protein product: CASSEGQGFDGYTF. J is TRBJ1-2 and V is TRBV5-1, with 9 bases matching TRBD1. The CDR3 consists of 14 residues. Germline lookup yields CDR1 SGHRS and CDR2 YFSETQ. V trimming: 4 bases; J trimming: 6 bases; junction bases outside the gene matches: 7.

The chain joins TRBV7-6 to TRBJ2-7; TRBD2 matches 10 bases. The germline gives CDR1 SGHVS, CDR2 FNYEAQ. The CDR3 has 15 residues. Trimming removed 1 base from V and 6 bases from J; junction bases left unmatched: 6. CDR3 DNA sequence: TGTGCCAGCAGCTTAGGCGCTAGCGGGAGTATCGAGCAGTACTTC. It encodes CASSLGASGSIEQYF. Full variable domain (rest looked up from reference TRBV7-6 and TRBJ2-7): GAGVSQSPRYKVTKRGQDVALRCDPISGHVSLYWYRQALGQGPEFLTYFNYEAQQDKSGLPNDRFSAERPEGSISTLTIQRTEQRDSAMYRCASSLGASGSIEQYFGPGTRLTVT.

This sequence joins TRBV29-1 and TRBJ2-5; the D gene is possibly TRBD1 (6 bases). Germline V gene lookup returns CDR1 SQVTM and CDR2 ANQGSEA. The V end lost 6 bases, the J end lost 5 bases, and 16 bases lay between the germline ends. This CDR3 contains 13 residues. The CDR3 protein is CSVQGSGIETQYF. Here the CDR3 DNA reads TGCAGCGTCCAGGGGTCAGGGATCGAGACCCAGTACTTC.

The chain carries TRBV2 and TRBJ2-7, with 8 bases identical to TRBD2. The V gene end was trimmed by 4 bases and the J gene end by 6 bases; junction bases not matched to a gene: 8. The CDR3 has 14 amino acids. Germline CDR1 SNHLY, CDR2 FYNNEI. The CDR3 loop is CASSVVGTSSEQYF. The CDR3, as DNA: TGTGCCAGCAGTGTAGTTGGGACTAGTAGCGAGCAGTACTTC.

A single count supports this clone. This chain uses TRBV4-2 with TRBJ2-7, with 13 bases lining up with TRBD2. The V segment lost 0 bases and the J segment 3 bases; nucleotides outside the gene matches: 8. This CDR3 is 18 amino acids long. Germline values: CDR1 LGHNA, CDR2 YNFKEQ. The CDR3 reads CASSQEGGLAGARYEQYF. The CDR3 nucleotides are TGTGCCAGCAGCCAAGAGGGCGGACTAGCGGGAGCACGCTACGAGCAGTACTTC.

The chain recombines TRBV10-3 with TRBJ2-2; TRBD1 agrees at 9 bases. With 10 bases clipped from V and 6 bases from J, the junction kept 9 bases outside the gene matches. Germline CDR1 reads ENHRY; CDR2 reads SYGVKD. This CDR3 is 14 amino acids long. As DNA, the CDR3 is TGTGCCACAGCCGGGACAGGGAAATCCGGGGAGCTGTTTTTT. Protein sequence: CATAGTGKSGELFF.